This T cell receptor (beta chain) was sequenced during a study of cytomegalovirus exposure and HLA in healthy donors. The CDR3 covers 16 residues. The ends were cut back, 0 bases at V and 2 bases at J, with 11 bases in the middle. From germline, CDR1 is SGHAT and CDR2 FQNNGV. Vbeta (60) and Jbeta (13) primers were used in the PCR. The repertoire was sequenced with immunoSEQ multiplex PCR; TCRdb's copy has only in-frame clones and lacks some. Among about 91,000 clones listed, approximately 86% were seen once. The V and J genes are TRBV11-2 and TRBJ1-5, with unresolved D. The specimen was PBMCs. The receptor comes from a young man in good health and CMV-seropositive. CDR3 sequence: CASSLDVSRGNQPQHF. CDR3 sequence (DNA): TGTGCCAGCAGCTTAGATGTCAGTCGTGGCAATCAGCCCCAGCATTTT.